The 20 T cell receptor beta chains in this list originate from one sample, sequenced in a study of blood T cells in healthy people across ages. The second PCR ran about 6 to 12 cycles with a sample-barcoded 5' primer and J-beta primers. A single record per CDR3 protein comes from TCRdb applying MiXCR to the 5' RACE reads. This table holds 350,000 to 450,000 distinct CDR3 sequences, 45% to 65% found once. Sample: blood. Source of these receptors: a man in his sixties in good health.

This chain connects TRBV29-1 to TRBJ2-5; 9 nucleotides line up with TRBD2. J lost 1 base, V lost 7 bases, and 10 bases had no gene match. Germline V gives CDR1 SQVTM, CDR2 ANQGSEA. CDR3 length equals 15 residues. CDR3 amino acids: CSARTSEGIQETQYF. Here the CDR3 DNA reads TGCAGCGCCAGGACTAGCGAGGGGATCCAAGAGACCCAGTACTTC.

As for this clonotype: A read error may account for a junction end that differs from germline. This chain uses TRBV20-1 with TRBJ2-3, with D hard to call. Germline-derived CDR1 and CDR2 are DFQATT and SNEGSKA (reference sequence). The CDR3 is 12 amino acids. The CDR3 here is CIASSGRDTQYF. Here the CDR3 DNA reads TGCATTGCTAGTTCCGGAAGGGATACGCAGTATTTT.

The V call is TRBV27, the J call TRBJ1-2, with 7 bases fitting TRBD1. V lost 4 bases and J lost 4; bases outside the gene matches: 12. This CDR3 spans 16 amino acids. Germline-derived CDR1 and CDR2 are MNHEY and SMNVEV (reference sequence). The CDR3 coding sequence is TGTGCCAGCAGTTACAGAGGGGAGGGGGCGGGCTATGGCTACACCTTC. Amino acids: CASSYRGEGAGYGYTF.

As DNA, the CDR3 is TGTGCCAGCAGCTTCCAGGCAGGGCCCACAGATACGCAGTATTTT. Translating it yields CASSFQAGPTDTQYF. The chain recombines TRBV7-9 with TRBJ2-3; D is perhaps TRBD1 (5 bases). Germline CDR1 SEHNR, CDR2 FQNEAQ (reference sequence). Trimming removed 3 bases from V and 2 bases from J, with 12 bases in between. This CDR3 contains 15 residues.

V is TRBV6-1 and J is TRBJ2-3; 11 bases are a match to TRBD2. The CDR3 length is 14 residues. The V gene end was trimmed by 9 bases and the J gene end by 3 bases; junction bases not matched to a gene: 5. Germline V lookup: CDR1 MNHNS, CDR2 SASEGT. CDR3 bases: TGTGCCAGGGCGCTAGCGGGGGGAACAGATACGCAGTATTTT. Protein product: CARALAGGTDTQYF.

This clonotype was detected many times. V and J are TRBV25-1 and TRBJ1-2, with D possibly matching TRBD1 (6 bases). The V gene lost 8 bases and the J gene lost 1 base, with 14 bases spanning the gap. The CDR3 consists of 14 residues. Germline V CDR1 and CDR2: MGHDK, SYGVNS. The CDR3 sequence is CASLGAADNYGYTF. In DNA, the CDR3 is TGTGCCAGCTTGGGGGCAGCCGATAACTATGGCTACACCTTC.

This chain connects TRBV5-6 to TRBJ2-5, with D unclear. CDR3 length: 13 amino acids. Germline V gene data show CDR1 as SGHDT and CDR2 as YYEEEE. Trimming left V 0 bases short and J 3 bases short, with 6 bases between. CDR3 region: CASSLAFEETQYF. CDR3 DNA sequence: TGTGCCAGCAGCTTGGCCTTCGAAGAGACCCAGTACTTC. Combining the CDR3 with reference TRBV5-6 and TRBJ2-5 gives the whole variable domain DAGVTQSPTHLIKTRGQQVTLRCSPKSGHDTVSWYQQALGQGPQFIFQYYEEEERQRGNFPDRFSGHQFPNYSSELNVNALLLGDSALYLCASSLAFEETQYFGPGTRLLVL.

This chain uses TRBV5-6 with TRBJ2-1; the D gene is possibly TRBD2 (6 bases). The V and J ends lost 4 bases and 6 bases respectively, with 14 bases between them. Germline CDR1 SGHDT, CDR2 YYEEEE. This CDR3 has 14 amino acids. The DNA of the CDR3 is TGTGCCAGCAGCCCGGGGGTAGCCTCCAATGAGCAGTTCTTC. This sequence encodes CASSPGVASNEQFF.

V is TRBV5-5 and J is TRBJ2-7; 10 bases map to TRBD1. Germline assignment: CDR1 SGHKS and CDR2 YYEKEE (reference sequence). Trimming cost V 3 bases and J 6 bases; bases outside gene matches: 9. The CDR3 spans 15 residues. CDR3 sequence: CASSSQGTGVCEQYF. In DNA, the CDR3 is TGTGCCAGCAGCTCCCAAGGGACAGGGGTCTGCGAGCAGTACTTC. Full variable domain (missing parts from reference TRBV5-5 and TRBJ2-7): DAGVTQSPTHLIKTRGQQVTLRCSPISGHKSVSWYQQVLGQGPQFIFQYYEKEERGRGNFPDRFSARQFPNYSSELNVNALLLGDSALYLCASSSQGTGVCEQYFGPGTRLTVT.

This clonotype was detected only a few times. The chain uses TRBV6-1 and TRBJ1-2; possible D gene TRBD1, 6 bases. CDR1 and CDR2 from the germline V gene are MNHNS and SASEGT. The CDR3 totals 16 residues. V lost 7 bases to trimming and J lost 1 base, with 19 bases between them. CDR3 in amino acids: CASTHQDRPYNYGYTF. CDR3 bases: TGTGCCAGCACCCATCAGGACAGACCCTATAACTATGGCTACACCTTC.

The V gene is TRBV28, the J gene TRBJ2-1; the match to TRBD1 covers 9 bases. Trimming cost V 6 bases and J 6 bases; bases outside gene matches: 9. CDR1 and CDR2 (germline): MDHEN, SYDVKM. The CDR3 has 15 amino acids. The CDR3 DNA is TGTGCCAGCAGCAACCCGGGACAGGGAGCCAATGAGCAGTTCTTC. It is translated as CASSNPGQGANEQFF.

This chain uses TRBV20-1 with TRBJ1-1; maybe TRBD1 (5 bases). The V gene's germline CDR1 is DFQATT and CDR2 SNEGSKA (reference sequence). This CDR3 has 17 residues. The V gene lost 0 bases and the J gene lost 6 bases, with 23 bases spanning the gap. CDR3 nucleotide sequence: TGCAGTGCTAGAGATTCAGGGTCAGGGAGTGGGAATGCTGAAGCTTTCTTT. Protein sequence: CSARDSGSGSGNAEAFF.

As concerns this clonotype: Because it lacks the conserved phenylalanine or tryptophan at the end, this CDR3 is likely a read error. The DNA is omitted, as the CDR3 cannot be located on it reliably, and the CDR3 follows TCRdb's listing. The rearrangement uses TRBV21-1 and TRBJ2-7; the DNA was not used to check the table's D call, TRBD1. TRBV21-1 counts as a pseudogene. The CDR3 length equals 15 residues, ends included. The CDR3 reads CASSLRGGGPTSSTS.

The J gene is TRBJ1-2, the V gene TRBV7-3; D might be TRBD1 (6 bases). This CDR3 region has 13 residues. Trimming shortened V by 1 base and J by 6 bases, and 9 bases separated the two germline ends. Germline CDR1 and CDR2: SGHTA and FQGTGA. The CDR3 is CASSLRAGDGYTF. The CDR3 coding sequence is TGTGCCAGCAGCTTAAGGGCAGGGGATGGCTACACCTTC.

The chain has TRBV11-1 and TRBJ2-5; no firm D call. CDR1 is SGHAT and CDR2 is FQDESV in the germline V gene (reference sequence). The CDR3 runs to 14 residues. V dropped 2 bases and J dropped 0 bases, with 7 bases sitting between them. CDR3 loop: CASSLSVNQETQYF. CDR3 in DNA: TGTGCCAGCAGCTTAAGCGTAAACCAAGAGACCCAGTACTTC.

The chain recombines TRBV12-3 or TRBV12-4 with TRBJ2-4, with TRBD2 matching 8 bases. The CDR3 is made up of 17 amino acids. The V gene end was trimmed by 3 bases and the J gene end by 3 bases; junction bases not matched to a gene: 10. CDR3 nucleotide sequence: TGTGCCAGCAGTTTGAAGGCGGGGGGCAAGGGCAAAAACATTCAGTACTTC. This translates into CASSLKAGGKGKNIQYF.

The genes are TRBV7-2 and TRBJ2-7; 11 bases line up with TRBD2. Germline CDR1 is SGHTA and CDR2 is FQGNSA. V was clipped by 3 bases and J by 9 bases; unmatched bases: 13. CDR3 length: 16 residues. The CDR3 loop is CASSFYTSGSPLGQYF. The CDR3 bases are TGTGCCAGCAGCTTCTACACTAGCGGGAGTCCACTCGGGCAGTACTTC.

The chain has TRBV20-1 and TRBJ2-7; D call uncertain. The CDR3 sequence is 13 residues long. Trimming shortened V by 6 bases and J by 1 base, and 13 bases separated the two germline ends. The germline V gene encodes CDR1 DFQATT and CDR2 SNEGSKA (reference sequence). This CDR3 reads CSAFEAESYEQYF. CDR3 bases: TGCAGTGCGTTTGAGGCAGAGTCCTACGAGCAGTACTTC.

This clonotype ranks as medium-sized. Possible read error: a much larger clone is one base away. V usage is TRBV27 and J usage is TRBJ2-2; D not resolved. The CDR3 has 13 amino acids. Germline loops: CDR1 MNHEY, CDR2 SMNVEV (reference sequence). Between the trimmed V and J ends, which lost 4 bases and 6 bases, there was a span of 9 bases. CDR3 sequence reads: CASSCTLAGELFF. DNA for the CDR3: TGTGCCAGCAGTTGTACGCTAGCCGGGGAGCTGTTTTTT.

This clonotype was seen a handful of times. The chain combines TRBV7-2 with TRBJ1-1; 7 bases match TRBD1. Trimming cost V 5 bases and J 11 bases; bases outside gene matches: 11. The CDR3 has 13 amino acids. CDR1 and CDR2 from the germline V gene are SGHTA and FQGNSA. DNA of the CDR3: TGTGCCAGCAGCACGAACAGGGGATTCTTGGCTTTCTTT. Translation gives CASSTNRGFLAFF.